The rows below give T cell receptor beta chains drawn from one sample of a study of CD8 T cells in Susac syndrome. TCRdb used MiXCR to reprocess the immunoSEQ multiplex PCR reads, holding one entry per CDR3 protein. The table records 200,000 or so distinct CDR3 sequences, around 95% of them present only once. Sequences were obtained from CD4+ T cells from PBMCs. The receptors stem from a human donor with Susac syndrome. Each CDR3 is given with its conserved first and last residue. D genes are given only for firm matches. Part of the rows lack a size; the others show once, few, many or a class for expanded clones.

CDR3 DNA: TGCAGTGCTAGAGAGAAACAGGGGTATGGCTACACCTTC
CDR3 protein: CSAREKQGYGYTF
J gene: TRBJ1-2
D gene: TRBD1
V gene: TRBV20-1
clone size: NA
CDR3 length: 13

CDR3 DNA: TGCAGTGCTAGATCTCCGGTCACCACCGGGGAGCTGTTTTTT
CDR3 protein: CSARSPVTTGELFF
J gene: TRBJ2-2
D gene: NA
V gene: TRBV20-1
clone size: NA
CDR3 length: 14

CDR3 DNA: TGTGCCAGCAGCCAAGAGGGGGGGAATTCACCCCTCCACTTT
CDR3 protein: CASSQEGGNSPLHF
J gene: TRBJ1-6
D gene: NA
V gene: TRBV3-1
clone size: NA
CDR3 length: 14

CDR3 DNA: TGTGCCAGCAGCCAAGTTGGGGGATACGAGCAGTACTTC
CDR3 protein: CASSQVGGYEQYF
J gene: TRBJ2-7
D gene: NA
V gene: TRBV3-1
clone size: few
CDR3 length: 13

CDR3 DNA: TGTGCTAGTGGTTCCAACCTAGCGGGGGCCCCCAGGGCCCAGTACTTC
CDR3 protein: CASGSNLAGAPRAQYF
J gene: TRBJ2-5
D gene: TRBD2
V gene: TRBV12-5
clone size: NA
CDR3 length: 16

CDR3 DNA: TGTGCCAGCGGGGGGAGCGGGGGGGTCTACGAGCAGTACTTC
CDR3 protein: CASGGSGGVYEQYF
J gene: TRBJ2-7
D gene: TRBD2
V gene: TRBV6-5
clone size: NA
CDR3 length: 14

CDR3 DNA: TGTGCCAGCAGTCATCTAGGGAGGGGCCCAGATACGCAGTATTTT
CDR3 protein: CASSHLGRGPDTQYF
J gene: TRBJ2-3
D gene: TRBD2
V gene: TRBV6-1
clone size: NA
CDR3 length: 15

CDR3 DNA: TGTGCCAGCAGCCAGAGCGGGGCATCCTACGAGCAGTACTTC
CDR3 protein: CASSQSGASYEQYF
J gene: TRBJ2-7
D gene: TRBD2
V gene: TRBV6-6
clone size: NA
CDR3 length: 14

CDR3 DNA: TGTGCCAGCAGTTTCTTAGGGACAGGGCTCACAGATACGCAGTATTTT
CDR3 protein: CASSFLGTGLTDTQYF
J gene: TRBJ2-3
D gene: TRBD1
V gene: TRBV28
clone size: NA
CDR3 length: 16

CDR3 DNA: TGTGCCTGGATTAGCAGGGCCAACTATGGCTACACCTTC
CDR3 protein: CAWISRANYGYTF
J gene: TRBJ1-2
D gene: NA
V gene: TRBV30
clone size: NA
CDR3 length: 13

CDR3 DNA: TGCAGTGCTAGAAAAGGGAGCAGTACCTACGAGCAGTACTTC
CDR3 protein: CSARKGSSTYEQYF
J gene: TRBJ2-7
D gene: NA
V gene: TRBV20-1
clone size: NA
CDR3 length: 14